This T cell receptor beta chain stems from a study of blood T cell repertoires in COVID-19. Turning to the study itself: In each case, the material was cDNA or gDNA derived from T cells, B-cell-depleted T cells, or PBMCs.

TCRdb's copy holds only in-frame clones and misses some; the assay was immunoSEQ multiplex PCR. The sample records 250,000 to 300,000 clones, 85% to 90% being singletons. Germline CDR1 LGHDT, CDR2 YNNKEL (reference sequence). The CDR3 consists of 16 residues. J was trimmed by 1 base and V by 4 bases; bases with no gene match: 9. This chain joins TRBV3-1 (or the pseudogene TRBV3-2) and TRBJ1-2; 7 nucleotides agree with TRBD1. The clonotype comes from a man aged 18 to 29 with active or convalescent COVID-19. The sample taken for sequencing was peripheral blood. CDR3 loop: CASSPPPGQNNYGYTF. Written as DNA, the CDR3 is TGTGCCAGCAGCCCACCCCCGGGACAGAATAACTATGGCTACACCTTC.